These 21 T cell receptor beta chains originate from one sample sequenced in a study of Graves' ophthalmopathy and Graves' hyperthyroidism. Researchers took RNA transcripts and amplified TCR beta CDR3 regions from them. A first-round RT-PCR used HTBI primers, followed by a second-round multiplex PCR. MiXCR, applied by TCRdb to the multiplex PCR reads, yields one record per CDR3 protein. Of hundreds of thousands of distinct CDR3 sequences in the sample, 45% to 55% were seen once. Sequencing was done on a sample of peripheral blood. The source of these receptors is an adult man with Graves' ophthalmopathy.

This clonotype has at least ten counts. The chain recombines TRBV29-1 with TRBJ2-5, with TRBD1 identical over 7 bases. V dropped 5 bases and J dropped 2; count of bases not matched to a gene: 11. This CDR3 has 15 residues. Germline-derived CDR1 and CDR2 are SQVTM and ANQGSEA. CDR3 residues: CSVILGWGQQETQYF. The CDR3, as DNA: TGCAGCGTTATTCTGGGGTGGGGACAGCAAGAGACCCAGTACTTC.

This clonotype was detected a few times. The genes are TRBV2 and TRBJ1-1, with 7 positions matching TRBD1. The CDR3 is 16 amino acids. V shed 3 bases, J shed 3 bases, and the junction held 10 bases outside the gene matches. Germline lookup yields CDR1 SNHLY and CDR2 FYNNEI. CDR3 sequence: CASSEAGGRMDTEAFF. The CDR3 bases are TGTGCCAGCAGTGAGGCAGGGGGGCGGATGGACACTGAAGCTTTCTTT.

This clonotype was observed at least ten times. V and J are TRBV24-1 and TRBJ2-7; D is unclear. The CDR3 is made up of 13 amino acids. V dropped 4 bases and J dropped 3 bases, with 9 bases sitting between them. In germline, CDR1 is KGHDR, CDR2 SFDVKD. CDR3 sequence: CATSEGSSYEQYF. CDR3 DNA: TGTGCCACCAGTGAAGGTAGCAGCTACGAGCAGTACTTC.

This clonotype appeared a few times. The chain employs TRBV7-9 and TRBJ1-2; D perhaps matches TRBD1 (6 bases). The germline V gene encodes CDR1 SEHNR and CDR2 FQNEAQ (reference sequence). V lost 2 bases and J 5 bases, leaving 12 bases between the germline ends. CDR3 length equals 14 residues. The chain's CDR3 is CASSLQGTSYGYTF. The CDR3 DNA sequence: TGTGCCAGCAGCTTACAGGGGACTTCATATGGCTACACCTTC.

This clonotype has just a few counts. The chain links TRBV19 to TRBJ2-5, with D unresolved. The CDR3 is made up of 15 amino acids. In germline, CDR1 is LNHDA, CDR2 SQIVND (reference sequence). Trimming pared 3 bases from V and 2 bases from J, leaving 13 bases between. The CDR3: CASSIGLSVQETQYF. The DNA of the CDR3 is TGTGCCAGTAGTATTGGGCTGTCTGTTCAAGAGACCCAGTACTTC.

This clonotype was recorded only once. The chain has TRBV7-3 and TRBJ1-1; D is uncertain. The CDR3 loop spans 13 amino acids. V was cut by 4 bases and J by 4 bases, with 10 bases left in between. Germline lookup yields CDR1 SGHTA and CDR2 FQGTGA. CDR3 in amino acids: CASSWSLGTEAFF. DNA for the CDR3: TGTGCCAGCAGCTGGAGCTTGGGCACTGAAGCTTTCTTT.

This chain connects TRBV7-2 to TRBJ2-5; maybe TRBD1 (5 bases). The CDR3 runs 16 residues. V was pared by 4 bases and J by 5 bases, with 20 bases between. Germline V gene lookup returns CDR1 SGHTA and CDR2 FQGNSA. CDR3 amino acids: CASSSPTDSLRETQYF. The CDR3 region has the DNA TGTGCCAGCAGCTCCCCCACCGACAGTTTGAGGGAGACCCAGTACTTC.

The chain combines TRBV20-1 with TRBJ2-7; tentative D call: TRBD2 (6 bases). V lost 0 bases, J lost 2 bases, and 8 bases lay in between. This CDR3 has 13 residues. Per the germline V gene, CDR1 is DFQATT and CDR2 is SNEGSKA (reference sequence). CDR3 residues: CSARDGGTYEQYF. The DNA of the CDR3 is TGCAGTGCTAGAGATGGAGGGACCTACGAGCAGTACTTC.

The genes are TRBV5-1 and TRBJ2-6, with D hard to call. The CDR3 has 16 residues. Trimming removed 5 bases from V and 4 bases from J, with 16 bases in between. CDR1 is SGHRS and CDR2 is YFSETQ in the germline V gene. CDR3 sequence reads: CASSFVVAAGANVLTF. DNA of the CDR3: TGCGCCAGCAGTTTTGTAGTGGCAGCAGGGGCCAACGTCCTGACTTTC.

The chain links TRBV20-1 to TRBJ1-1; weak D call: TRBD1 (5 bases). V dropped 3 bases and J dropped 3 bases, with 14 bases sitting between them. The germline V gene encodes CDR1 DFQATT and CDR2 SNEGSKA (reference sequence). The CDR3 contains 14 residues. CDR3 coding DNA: TGCAGTGCTAGGCGAGGGACTTCGGACACTGAAGCTTTCTTT. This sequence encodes CSARRGTSDTEAFF.

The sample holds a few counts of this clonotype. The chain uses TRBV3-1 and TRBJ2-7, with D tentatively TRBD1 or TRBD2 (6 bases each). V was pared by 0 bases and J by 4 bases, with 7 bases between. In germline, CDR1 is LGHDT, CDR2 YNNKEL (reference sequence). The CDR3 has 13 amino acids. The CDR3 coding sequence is TGTGCCAGCAGCCAAGAAGGGGGGTACGAGCAGTACTTC. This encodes CASSQEGGYEQYF.

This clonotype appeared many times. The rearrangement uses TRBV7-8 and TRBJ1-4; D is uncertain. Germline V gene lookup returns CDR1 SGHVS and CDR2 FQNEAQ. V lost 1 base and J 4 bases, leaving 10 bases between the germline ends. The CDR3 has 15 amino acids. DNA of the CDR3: TGTGCCAGCAGCTTAGTATCGGGTGGTAATGAAAAACTGTTTTTT. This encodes CASSLVSGGNEKLFF.

The CDR3, as DNA: TGTGCCAGCAGCTTAGCTAAAACCTACGAGCAGTACTTC. Translating it yields CASSLAKTYEQYF. The chain recombines TRBV7-8 with TRBJ2-7; D is undetermined. V was trimmed by 0 bases and J by 2 bases, leaving 5 bases between them. The germline V gene encodes CDR1 SGHVS and CDR2 FQNEAQ. The CDR3 consists of 13 residues.

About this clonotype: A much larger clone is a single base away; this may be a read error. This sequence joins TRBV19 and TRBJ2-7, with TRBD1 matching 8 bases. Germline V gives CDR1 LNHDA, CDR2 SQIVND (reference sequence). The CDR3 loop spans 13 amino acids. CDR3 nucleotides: TGTGCCGGTAGTCGGACAGGGACCTACGAGCAGTACTTC. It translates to CAGSRTGTYEQYF.

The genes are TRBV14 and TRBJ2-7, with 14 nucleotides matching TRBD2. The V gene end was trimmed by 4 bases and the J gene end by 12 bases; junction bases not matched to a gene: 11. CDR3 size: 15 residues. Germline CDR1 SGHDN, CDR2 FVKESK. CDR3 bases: TGTGCCAGCAGCCTTTACGGGACTAGCGGGAGTACTGCGTACTTC. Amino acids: CASSLYGTSGSTAYF. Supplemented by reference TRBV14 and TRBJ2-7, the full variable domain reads EAGVTQFPSHSVIEKGQTVTLRCDPISGHDNLYWYRRVMGKEIKFLLHFVKESKQDESGMPNNRFLAERTGGTYSTLKVQPAELEDSGVYFCASSLYGTSGSTAYFGPGTRLTVT.

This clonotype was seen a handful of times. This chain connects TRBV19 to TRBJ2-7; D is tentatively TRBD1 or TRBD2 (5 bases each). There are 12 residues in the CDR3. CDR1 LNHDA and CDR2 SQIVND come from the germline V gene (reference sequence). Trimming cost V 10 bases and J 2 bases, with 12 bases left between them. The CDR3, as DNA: TGTGCCACCGGGACGGGTGCCTACGAGCAGTACTTC. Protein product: CATGTGAYEQYF.

This CDR3 is CSASSESGLFHEQYF. CDR3 nucleotide sequence: TGCAGCGCCAGCAGTGAGTCGGGCTTGTTCCACGAGCAGTACTTC. J is TRBJ2-7 and V is TRBV29-1; D not resolved. The CDR3 is made up of 15 amino acids. Trimming shortened V by 7 bases and J by 5 bases, and 24 bases separated the two germline ends. Germline V gene sequence: CDR1 SQVTM, CDR2 ANQGSEA.

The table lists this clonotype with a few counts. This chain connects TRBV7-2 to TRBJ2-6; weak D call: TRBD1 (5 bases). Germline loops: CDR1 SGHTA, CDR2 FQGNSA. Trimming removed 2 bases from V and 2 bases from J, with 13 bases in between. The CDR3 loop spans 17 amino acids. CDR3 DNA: TGTGCCAGCAGCTTAACAGGCAGGACACCTGGGGCCAACGTCCTGACTTTC. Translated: CASSLTGRTPGANVLTF.

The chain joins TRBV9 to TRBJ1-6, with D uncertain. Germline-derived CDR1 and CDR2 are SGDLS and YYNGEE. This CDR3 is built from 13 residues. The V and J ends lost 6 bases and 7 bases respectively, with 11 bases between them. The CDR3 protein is CASTRGGNSPLHF. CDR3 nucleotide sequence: TGTGCCAGCACCCGGGGAGGGAATTCACCCCTCCACTTT.

CDR3 coding DNA: TGTGCCAGCAACCTCCGGGACGGTATCATGAACACTGAAGCTTTCTTT. Translated: CASNLRDGIMNTEAFF. The chain carries TRBV5-6 and TRBJ1-1, with a weak D call TRBD1 (5 bases). The germline gives CDR1 SGHDT, CDR2 YYEEEE. The CDR3 totals 16 residues. V shed 6 bases and J shed 0 bases, with 18 bases lying between them.

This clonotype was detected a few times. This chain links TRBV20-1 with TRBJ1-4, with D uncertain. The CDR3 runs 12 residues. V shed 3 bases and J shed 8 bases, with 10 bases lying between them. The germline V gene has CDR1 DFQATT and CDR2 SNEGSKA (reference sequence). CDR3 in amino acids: CSARFSGEKLFF. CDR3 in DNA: TGCAGTGCTAGGTTTAGCGGGGAAAAACTGTTTTTT.